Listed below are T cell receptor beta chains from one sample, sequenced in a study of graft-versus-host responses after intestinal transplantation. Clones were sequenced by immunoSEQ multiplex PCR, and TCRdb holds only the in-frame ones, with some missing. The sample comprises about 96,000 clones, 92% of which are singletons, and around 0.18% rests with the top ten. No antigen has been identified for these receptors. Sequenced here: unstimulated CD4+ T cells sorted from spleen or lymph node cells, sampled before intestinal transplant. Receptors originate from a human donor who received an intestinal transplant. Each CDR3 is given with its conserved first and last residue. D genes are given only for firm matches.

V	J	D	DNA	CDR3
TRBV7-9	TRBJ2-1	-	TGTGCCAGCAGCATTAGCTCCTACAATGAGCAGTTCTTC	CASSISSYNEQFF
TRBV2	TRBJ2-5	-	TGTGCCAGCAGTGAAGCGTGGCAGGGAGAGACCCAGTACTTC	CASSEAWQGETQYF
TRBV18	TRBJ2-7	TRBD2	TGTGCCAGCTCACCAGGACTAGCGGAGTTCAACGAGCAGTACTTC	CASSPGLAEFNEQYF
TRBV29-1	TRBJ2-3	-	TGCAGCGTTGAACCTCCGGGAAAAGCGGGTTGGACAGATACGCAGTATTTT	CSVEPPGKAGWTDTQYF
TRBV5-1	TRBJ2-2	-	TGCGCCAGCAGCTTGGAAGTCGGGAACACCGGGGAGCTGTTTTTT	CASSLEVGNTGELFF
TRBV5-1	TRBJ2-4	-	TGCGCCAGCAGCTTGGGACAGGCCAAAAACATTCAGTACTTC	CASSLGQAKNIQYF
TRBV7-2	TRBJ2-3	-	TGTGCCAGCAGCTCAAGTACTAGCACAGATACGCAGTATTTT	CASSSSTSTDTQYF
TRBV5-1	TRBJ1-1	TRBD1	TGCGCCAGCAGCGTGGTGGGACAGGGCTCCGGCACTGAAGCTTTCTTT	CASSVVGQGSGTEAFF
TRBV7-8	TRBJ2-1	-	TGTGCCAGCAGCCGGACAGAAGCCTACAATGAGCAGTTCTTC	CASSRTEAYNEQFF
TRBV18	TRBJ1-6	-	TGTGCCAGCTCAGGACAAAAGATAACCTATAATTCACCCCTCCACTTT	CASSGQKITYNSPLHF
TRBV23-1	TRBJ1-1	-	TGCGCCAGCAGTCAATCGAATAGAGGCGACAGGAACACTGAAGCTTTCTTT	CASSQSNRGDRNTEAFF
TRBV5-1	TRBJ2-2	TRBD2	TGCGCCAGCAGCGCCTACGGGACTACCTACACCGGGGAGCTGTTTTTT	CASSAYGTTYTGELFF
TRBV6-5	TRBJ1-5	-	TGTGCCAGCAGTTACTCGATTAGTTCCGTACAGCCCCAGCATTTT	CASSYSISSVQPQHF